Given below is one T cell receptor beta chain in context. Antigen unknown. The study ran its PCR with 60 Vbeta and 13 Jbeta primers. Generated by immunoSEQ multiplex PCR, the TCRdb table keeps only in-frame clones and is missing some. The repertoire holds under 200,000 clones, with about 88% as singletons. The CDR3 is made up of 14 amino acids. V was pared by 6 bases and J by 5 bases, with 16 bases between. Germline V lookup: CDR1 MNHNS, CDR2 SASEGT. The source of the sample is a study of cytomegalovirus exposure and HLA in healthy donors. General observations from the study: Immune exposure information comprised only CMV serostatus.

This clonotype originated in a woman aged 25 to 39 in good health and CMV-seronegative. Sequencing was carried out using PBMCs. J is TRBJ2-5 and V is TRBV6-1; weak D call: TRBD2 (6 bases). For the CDR3, the DNA is TGTGCCAGCAGCACCCTAGCGATCGGCGAGACCCAGTACTTC. It translates to CASSTLAIGETQYF.